This paragraph reports one TCR beta chain. This sample is drawn from a study of T cell responses to AZD1222 COVID-19 vaccine. TCRdb's table, derived via immunoSEQ multiplex PCR, lists solely in-frame clones and lacks some. Of 100,000 to 150,000 clones listed, 88% were seen once; the top ten hold about 4.2%. CDR3 length: 12 amino acids. The V gene's germline CDR1 is KGHSH and CDR2 LQKENI. Trimming took off 4 bases at V and 5 bases at J, with 8 bases between the two ends. This chain connects TRBV18 to TRBJ2-5, with a tentative D call TRBD1 (5 bases). This specimen consisted of peripheral blood, obtained on day 0 of AZD1222 vaccination. The receptor's source is an adult in good health. The CDR3 bases are TGTGCCAGCTCACTAAACAGGGAGACCCAGTACTTC. The encoded protein is CASSLNRETQYF.